What follows are 3 T cell receptor beta chains derived from one specimen sequenced in a study of identical twins. TCRdb reanalysed the 5' RACE reads using MiXCR and keeps one entry per CDR3 protein. The sample carries fewer than 250,000 distinct CDR3 sequences, around 7% recorded once. Separately, the same data were catalogued under a study of yellow fever vaccine responses in identical twins.

The sample was memory (CD45RO+) T cells sorted from blood. These receptor sequences come from a woman between 18 and 30 years old in good health.

The chain joins TRBV10-2 to TRBJ2-5; possibly TRBD1 or TRBD2 for D (5 bases each). Germline V gene lookup returns CDR1 WSHSY and CDR2 SAAADI. This CDR3 has 13 residues. The V and J ends lost 9 bases and 5 bases respectively, with 16 bases between them. The CDR3 is CASSGTERETQYF. The CDR3 coding sequence is TGCGCCAGTTCCGGGACGGAACGGGAGACCCAGTACTTC.

The V call is TRBV4-1, the J call TRBJ2-3; possibly TRBD2 for D (6 bases). CDR1 and CDR2 (germline): MGHRA, YSYEKL. The CDR3 loop spans 13 amino acids. V dropped 1 base and J dropped 4 bases, with 6 bases sitting between them. The CDR3: CASSQGLADTQYF. CDR3 bases: TGCGCCAGCAGCCAAGGACTAGCAGATACGCAGTATTTT.

This clonotype was recorded a few times. This chain links TRBV6-5 with TRBJ1-3, with D possibly being TRBD1 (6 bases). The CDR3 sequence is 16 residues long. The germline V and J ends were trimmed by 0 bases and 4 bases, with 13 bases remaining between them. Germline loops: CDR1 MNHEY, CDR2 SVGAGI. CDR3 coding DNA: TGTGCCAGCAGTTACTCGGGCGGGGGCTCAGGAAACACCATATATTTT. Its protein is CASSYSGGGSGNTIYF.